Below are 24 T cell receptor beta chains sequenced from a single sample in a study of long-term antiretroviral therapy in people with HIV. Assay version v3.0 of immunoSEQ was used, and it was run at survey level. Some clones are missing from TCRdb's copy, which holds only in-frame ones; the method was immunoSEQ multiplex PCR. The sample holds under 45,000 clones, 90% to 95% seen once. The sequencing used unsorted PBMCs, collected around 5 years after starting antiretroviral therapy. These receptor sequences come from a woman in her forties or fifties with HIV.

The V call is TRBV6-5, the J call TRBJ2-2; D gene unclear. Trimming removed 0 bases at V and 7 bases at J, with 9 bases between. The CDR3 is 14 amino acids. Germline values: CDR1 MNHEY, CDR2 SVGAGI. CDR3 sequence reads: CASSYSIESGELFF. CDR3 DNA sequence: TGTGCCAGCAGTTACTCGATAGAAAGCGGGGAGCTGTTTTTT.

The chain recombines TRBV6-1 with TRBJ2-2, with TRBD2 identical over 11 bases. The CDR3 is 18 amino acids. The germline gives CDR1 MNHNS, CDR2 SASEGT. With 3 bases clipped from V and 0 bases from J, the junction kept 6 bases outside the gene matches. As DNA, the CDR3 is TGTGCCAGCAGTGACCGGCTAGCGGGGGGTCCGAACACCGGGGAGCTGTTTTTT. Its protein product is CASSDRLAGGPNTGELFF.

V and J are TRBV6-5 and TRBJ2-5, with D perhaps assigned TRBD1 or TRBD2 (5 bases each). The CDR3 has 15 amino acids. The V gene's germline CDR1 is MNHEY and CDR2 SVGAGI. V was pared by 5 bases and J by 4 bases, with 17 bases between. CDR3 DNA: TGTGCCAGCAGTCCGGGACCTCAAGGGAGAGAGACCCAGTACTTC. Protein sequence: CASSPGPQGRETQYF.

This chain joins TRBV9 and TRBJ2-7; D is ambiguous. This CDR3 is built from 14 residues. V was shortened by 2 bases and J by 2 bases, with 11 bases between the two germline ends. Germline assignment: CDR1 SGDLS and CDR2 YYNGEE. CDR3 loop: CASSVGPSAYEQYF. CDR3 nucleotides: TGTGCCAGCAGCGTCGGACCTTCGGCCTACGAGCAGTACTTC.

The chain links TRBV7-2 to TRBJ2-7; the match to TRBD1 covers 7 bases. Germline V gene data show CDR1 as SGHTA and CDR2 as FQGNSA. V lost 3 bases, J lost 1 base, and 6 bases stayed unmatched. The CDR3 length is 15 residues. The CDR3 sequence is CASSLGQRFSYEQYF. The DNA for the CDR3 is TGTGCCAGCAGCTTGGGACAGCGTTTTTCCTACGAGCAGTACTTC.

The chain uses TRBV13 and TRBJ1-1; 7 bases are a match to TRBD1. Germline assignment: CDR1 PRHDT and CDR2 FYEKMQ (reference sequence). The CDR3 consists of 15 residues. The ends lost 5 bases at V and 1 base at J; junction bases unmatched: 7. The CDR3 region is CASSDSRQGNTEAFF. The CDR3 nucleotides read TGTGCCAGCAGCGACAGCCGACAGGGGAACACTGAAGCTTTCTTT.

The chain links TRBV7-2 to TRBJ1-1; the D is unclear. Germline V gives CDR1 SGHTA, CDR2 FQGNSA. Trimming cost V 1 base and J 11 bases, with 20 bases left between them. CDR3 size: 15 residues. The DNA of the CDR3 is TGTGCCAGCAGCTTAGTGCCCGGGTGGCTGGAGTCGGCTTTCTTT. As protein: CASSLVPGWLESAFF.

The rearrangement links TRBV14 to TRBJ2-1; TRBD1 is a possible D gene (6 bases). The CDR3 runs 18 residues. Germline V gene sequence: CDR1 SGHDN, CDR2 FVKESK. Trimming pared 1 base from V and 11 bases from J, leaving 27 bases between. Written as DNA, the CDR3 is TGTGCCAGCAGCCAAGGTTTAAAAGGGGGTGGAAACCCAATGAAGCAGTTCTTC. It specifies CASSQGLKGGGNPMKQFF.

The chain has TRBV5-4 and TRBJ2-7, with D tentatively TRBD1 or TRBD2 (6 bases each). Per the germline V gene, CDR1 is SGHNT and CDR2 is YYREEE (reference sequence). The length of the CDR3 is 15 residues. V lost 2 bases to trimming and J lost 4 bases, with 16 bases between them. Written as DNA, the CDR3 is TGTGCCAGCAGCTTACCGGGGAAGGGGGGATACGAGCAGTACTTC. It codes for CASSLPGKGGYEQYF.

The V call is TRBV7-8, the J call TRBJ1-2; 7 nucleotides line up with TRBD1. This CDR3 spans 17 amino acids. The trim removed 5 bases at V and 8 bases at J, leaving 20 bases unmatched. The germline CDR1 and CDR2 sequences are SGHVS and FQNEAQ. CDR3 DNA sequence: TGTGCCAGCAGCCTTAATATCGGGCGACAGGGACCTATGGGCTACACCTTC. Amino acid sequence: CASSLNIGRQGPMGYTF.

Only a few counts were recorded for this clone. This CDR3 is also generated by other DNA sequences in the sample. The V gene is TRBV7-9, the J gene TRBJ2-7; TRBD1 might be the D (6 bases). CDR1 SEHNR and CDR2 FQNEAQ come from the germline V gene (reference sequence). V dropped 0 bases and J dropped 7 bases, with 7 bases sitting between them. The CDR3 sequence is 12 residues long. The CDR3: CASSLADREQYF. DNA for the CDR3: TGTGCCAGCAGCTTAGCGGACAGAGAGCAGTACTTC.

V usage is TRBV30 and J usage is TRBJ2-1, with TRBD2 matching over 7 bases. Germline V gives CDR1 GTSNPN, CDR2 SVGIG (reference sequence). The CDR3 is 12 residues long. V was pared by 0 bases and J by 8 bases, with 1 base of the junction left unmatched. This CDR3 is CAWSVRGDEQFF. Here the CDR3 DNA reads TGTGCCTGGAGTGTACGGGGGGATGAGCAGTTCTTC.

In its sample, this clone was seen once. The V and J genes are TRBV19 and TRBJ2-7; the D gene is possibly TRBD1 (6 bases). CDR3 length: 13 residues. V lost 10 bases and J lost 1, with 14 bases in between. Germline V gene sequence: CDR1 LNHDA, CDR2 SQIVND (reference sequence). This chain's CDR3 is CATATGRSYEQYF. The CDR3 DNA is TGTGCCACCGCGACAGGAAGGTCCTACGAGCAGTACTTC.

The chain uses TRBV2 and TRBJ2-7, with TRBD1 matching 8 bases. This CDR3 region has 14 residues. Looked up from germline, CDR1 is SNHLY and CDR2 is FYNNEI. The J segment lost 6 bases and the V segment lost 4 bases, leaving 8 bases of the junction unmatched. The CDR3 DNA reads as TGTGCCAGCAGTGGGCGGACAGGGTCCCCCGAGCAGTACTTC. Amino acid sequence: CASSGRTGSPEQYF. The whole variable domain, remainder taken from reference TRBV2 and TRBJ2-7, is EPEVTQTPSHQVTQMGQEVILRCVPISNHLYFYWYRQILGQKVEFLVSFYNNEISEKSEIFDDQFSVERPDGSNFTLKIRSTKLEDSAMYFCASSGRTGSPEQYFGPGTRLTVT.

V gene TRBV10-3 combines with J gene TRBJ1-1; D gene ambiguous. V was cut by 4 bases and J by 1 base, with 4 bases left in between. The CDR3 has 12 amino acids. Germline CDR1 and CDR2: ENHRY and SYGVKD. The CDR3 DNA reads TGTGCCATCAGTGGGGGGAACACTGAAGCTTTCTTT. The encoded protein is CAISGGNTEAFF.

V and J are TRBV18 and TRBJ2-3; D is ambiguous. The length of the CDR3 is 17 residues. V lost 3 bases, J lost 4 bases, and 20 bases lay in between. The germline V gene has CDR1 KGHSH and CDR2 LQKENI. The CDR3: CASSPAPQLAIPDTQYF. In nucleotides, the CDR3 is TGTGCCAGCTCACCCGCCCCGCAGTTGGCGATCCCAGATACGCAGTATTTT.

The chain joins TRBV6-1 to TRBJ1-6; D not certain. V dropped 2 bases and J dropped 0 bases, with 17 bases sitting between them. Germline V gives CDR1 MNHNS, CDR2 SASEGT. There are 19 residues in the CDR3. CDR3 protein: CASSENAWTGSSYNSPLHF. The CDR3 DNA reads TGTGCCAGCAGTGAAAATGCTTGGACGGGGAGCTCCTATAATTCACCCCTCCACTTT.

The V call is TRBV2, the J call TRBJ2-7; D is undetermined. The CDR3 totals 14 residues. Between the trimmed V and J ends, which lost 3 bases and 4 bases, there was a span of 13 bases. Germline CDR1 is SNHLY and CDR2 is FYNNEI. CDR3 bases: TGTGCCAGCAGTGAGGGGAATTCGAGATACGAGCAGTACTTC. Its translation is CASSEGNSRYEQYF.

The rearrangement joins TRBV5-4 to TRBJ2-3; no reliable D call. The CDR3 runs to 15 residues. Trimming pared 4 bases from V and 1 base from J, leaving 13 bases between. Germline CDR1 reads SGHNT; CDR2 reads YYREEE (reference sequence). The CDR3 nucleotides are TGTGCCAGCAGCCCCGGGTCTTTAGGCACAGATACGCAGTATTTT. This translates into CASSPGSLGTDTQYF.

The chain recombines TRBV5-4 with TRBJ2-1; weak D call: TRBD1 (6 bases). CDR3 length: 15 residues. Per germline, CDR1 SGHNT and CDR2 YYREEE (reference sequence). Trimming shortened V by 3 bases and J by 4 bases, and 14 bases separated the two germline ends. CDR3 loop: CASSSNRAQYNEQFF. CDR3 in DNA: TGTGCCAGCAGCTCCAACAGGGCACAATACAATGAGCAGTTCTTC.

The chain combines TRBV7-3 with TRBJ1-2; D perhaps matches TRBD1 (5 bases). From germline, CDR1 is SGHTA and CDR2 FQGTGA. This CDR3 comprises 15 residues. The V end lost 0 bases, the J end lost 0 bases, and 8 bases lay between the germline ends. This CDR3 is CASSLTGGPNYGYTF. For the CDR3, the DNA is TGTGCCAGCAGCTTAACGGGGGGACCTAACTATGGCTACACCTTC. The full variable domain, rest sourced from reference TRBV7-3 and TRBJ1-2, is GAGVSQTPSNKVTEKGKYVELRCDPISGHTALYWYRQSLGQGPEFLIYFQGTGAADDSGLPNDRFFAVRPEGSVSTLKIQRTERGDSAVYLCASSLTGGPNYGYTFGSGTRLTVV.

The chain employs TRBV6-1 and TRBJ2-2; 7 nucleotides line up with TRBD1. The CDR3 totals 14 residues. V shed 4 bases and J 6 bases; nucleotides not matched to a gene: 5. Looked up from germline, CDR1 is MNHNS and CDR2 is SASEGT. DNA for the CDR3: TGTGCCAGCAGTGGATTAACAGGGGCCGGGGAGCTGTTTTTT. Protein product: CASSGLTGAGELFF.

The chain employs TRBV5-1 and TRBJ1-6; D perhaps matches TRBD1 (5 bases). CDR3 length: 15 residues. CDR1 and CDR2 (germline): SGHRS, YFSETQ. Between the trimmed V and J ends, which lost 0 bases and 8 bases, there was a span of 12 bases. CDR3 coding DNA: TGCGCCAGCAGCTTGGTTTGGGACGGGGATTCACCCCTCCACTTT. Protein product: CASSLVWDGDSPLHF.

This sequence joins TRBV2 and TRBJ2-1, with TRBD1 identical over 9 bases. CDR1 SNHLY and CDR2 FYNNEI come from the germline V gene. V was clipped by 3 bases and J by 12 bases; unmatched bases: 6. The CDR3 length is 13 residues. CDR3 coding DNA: TGTGCCAGCAGTGAGGGACAGGGCTCCCGGCAGTTCTTC. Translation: CASSEGQGSRQFF.